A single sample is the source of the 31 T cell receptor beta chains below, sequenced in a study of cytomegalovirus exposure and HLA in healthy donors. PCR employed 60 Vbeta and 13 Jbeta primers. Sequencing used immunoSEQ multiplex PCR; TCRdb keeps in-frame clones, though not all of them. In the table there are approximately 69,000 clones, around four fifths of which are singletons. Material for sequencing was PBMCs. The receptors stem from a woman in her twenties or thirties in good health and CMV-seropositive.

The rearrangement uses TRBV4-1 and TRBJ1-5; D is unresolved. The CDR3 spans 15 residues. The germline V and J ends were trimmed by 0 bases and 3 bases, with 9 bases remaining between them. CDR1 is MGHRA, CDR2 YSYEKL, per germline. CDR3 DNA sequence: TGCGCCAGCAGCCAAGATCGGGGATCCAATCAGCCCCAGCATTTT. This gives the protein CASSQDRGSNQPQHF.

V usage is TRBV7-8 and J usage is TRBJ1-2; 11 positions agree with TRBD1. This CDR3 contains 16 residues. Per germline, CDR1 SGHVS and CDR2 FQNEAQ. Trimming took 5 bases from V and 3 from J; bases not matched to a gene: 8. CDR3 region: CASSESDRGLDYGYTF. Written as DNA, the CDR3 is TGTGCCAGCAGCGAGTCGGACAGGGGGCTAGACTATGGCTACACCTTC.

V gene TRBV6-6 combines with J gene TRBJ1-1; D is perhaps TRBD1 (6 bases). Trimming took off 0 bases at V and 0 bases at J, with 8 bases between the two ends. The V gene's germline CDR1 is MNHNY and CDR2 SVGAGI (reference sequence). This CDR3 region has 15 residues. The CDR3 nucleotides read TGTGCCAGCAGTTACTCAGGACAGCTGAACACTGAAGCTTTCTTT. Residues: CASSYSGQLNTEAFF.

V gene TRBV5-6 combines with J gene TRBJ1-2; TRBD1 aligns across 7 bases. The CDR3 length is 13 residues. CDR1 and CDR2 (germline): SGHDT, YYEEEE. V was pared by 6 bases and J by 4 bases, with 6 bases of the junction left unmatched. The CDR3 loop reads CASNDRATYGYTF. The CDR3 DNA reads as TGTGCCAGCAACGACAGGGCGACCTATGGCTACACCTTC.

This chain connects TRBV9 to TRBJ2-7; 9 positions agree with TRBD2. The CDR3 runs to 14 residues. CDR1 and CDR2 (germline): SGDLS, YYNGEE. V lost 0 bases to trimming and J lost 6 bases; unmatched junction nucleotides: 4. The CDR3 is CASSVAAGGAEQYF. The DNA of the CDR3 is TGTGCCAGCAGCGTAGCGGCGGGAGGGGCCGAGCAGTACTTC.

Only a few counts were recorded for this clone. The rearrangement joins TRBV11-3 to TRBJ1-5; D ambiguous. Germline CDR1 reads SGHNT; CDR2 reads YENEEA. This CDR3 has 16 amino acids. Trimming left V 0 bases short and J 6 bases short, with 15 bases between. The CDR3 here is CASSLETPARGQPQHF. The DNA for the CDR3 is TGTGCCAGCAGCTTAGAGACCCCGGCCCGGGGTCAGCCCCAGCATTTT.

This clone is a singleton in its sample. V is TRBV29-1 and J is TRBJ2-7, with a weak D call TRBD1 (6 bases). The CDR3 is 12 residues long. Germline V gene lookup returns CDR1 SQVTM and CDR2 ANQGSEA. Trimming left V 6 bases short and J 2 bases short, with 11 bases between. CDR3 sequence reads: CSVMTGAYEQYF. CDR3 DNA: TGCAGCGTCATGACAGGAGCCTACGAGCAGTACTTC.

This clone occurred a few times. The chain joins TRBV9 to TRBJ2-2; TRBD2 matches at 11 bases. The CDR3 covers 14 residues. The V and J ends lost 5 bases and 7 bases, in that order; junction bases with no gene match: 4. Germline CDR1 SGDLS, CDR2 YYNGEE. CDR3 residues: CASSSGRVIGELFF. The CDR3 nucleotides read TGTGCCAGCAGTAGCGGGAGGGTCATCGGGGAGCTGTTTTTT. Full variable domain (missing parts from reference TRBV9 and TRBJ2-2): DSGVTQTPKHLITATGQRVTLRCSPRSGDLSVYWYQQSLDQGLQFLIQYYNGEERAKGNILERFSAQQFPDLHSELNLSSLELGDSALYFCASSSGRVIGELFFGEGSRLTVL.

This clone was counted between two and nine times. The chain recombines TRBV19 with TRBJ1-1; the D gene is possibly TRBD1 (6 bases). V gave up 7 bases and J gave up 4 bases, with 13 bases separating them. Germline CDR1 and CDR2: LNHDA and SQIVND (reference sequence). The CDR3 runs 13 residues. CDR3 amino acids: CASKARGPTEAFF. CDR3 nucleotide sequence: TGTGCCAGTAAGGCCAGGGGACCCACTGAAGCTTTCTTT.

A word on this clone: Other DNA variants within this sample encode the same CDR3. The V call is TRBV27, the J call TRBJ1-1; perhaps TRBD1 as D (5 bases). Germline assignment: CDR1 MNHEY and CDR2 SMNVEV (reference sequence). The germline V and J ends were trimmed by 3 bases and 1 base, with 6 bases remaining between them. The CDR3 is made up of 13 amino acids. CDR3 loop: CASSLGQNTEAFF. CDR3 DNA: TGTGCCAGCAGTTTGGGGCAGAACACTGAAGCTTTCTTT.

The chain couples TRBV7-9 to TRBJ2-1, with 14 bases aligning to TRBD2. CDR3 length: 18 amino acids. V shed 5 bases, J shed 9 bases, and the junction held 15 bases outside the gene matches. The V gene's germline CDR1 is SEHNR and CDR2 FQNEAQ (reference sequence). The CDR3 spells CASSLVPGLAGAGGEQFF. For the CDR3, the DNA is TGTGCCAGCAGCCTTGTCCCGGGACTAGCGGGAGCCGGGGGTGAGCAGTTCTTC.

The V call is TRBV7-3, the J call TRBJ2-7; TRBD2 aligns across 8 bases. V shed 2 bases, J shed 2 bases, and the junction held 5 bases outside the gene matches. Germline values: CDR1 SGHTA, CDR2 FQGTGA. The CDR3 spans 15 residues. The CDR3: CASSLAAGDAYEQYF. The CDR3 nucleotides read TGTGCCAGCAGCTTAGCAGCGGGGGATGCCTACGAGCAGTACTTC.

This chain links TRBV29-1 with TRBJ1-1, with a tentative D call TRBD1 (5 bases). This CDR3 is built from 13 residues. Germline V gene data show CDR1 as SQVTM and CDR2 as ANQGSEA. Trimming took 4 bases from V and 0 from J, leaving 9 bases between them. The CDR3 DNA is TGCAGCGTTGGAAGGGGAATGAACACTGAAGCTTTCTTT. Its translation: CSVGRGMNTEAFF. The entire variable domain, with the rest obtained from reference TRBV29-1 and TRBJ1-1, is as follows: SAVISQKPSRDICQRGTSLTIQCQVDSQVTMMFWYRQQPGQSLTLIATANQGSEATYESGFVIDKFPISRPNLTFSTLTVSNMSPEDSSIYLCSVGRGMNTEAFFGQGTRLTVV.

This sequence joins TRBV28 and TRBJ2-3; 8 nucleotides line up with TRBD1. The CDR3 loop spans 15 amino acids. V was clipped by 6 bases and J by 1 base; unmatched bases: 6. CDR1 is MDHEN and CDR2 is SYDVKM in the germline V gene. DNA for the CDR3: TGTGCCAGCAGCACAGGGGGTGTTGGCACAGATACGCAGTATTTT. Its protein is CASSTGGVGTDTQYF. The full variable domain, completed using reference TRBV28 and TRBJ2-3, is DVKVTQSSRYLVKRTGEKVFLECVQDMDHENMFWYRQDPGLGLRLIYFSYDVKMKEKGDIPEGYSVSREKKERFSLILESASTNQTSMYLCASSTGGVGTDTQYFGPGTRLTVL.

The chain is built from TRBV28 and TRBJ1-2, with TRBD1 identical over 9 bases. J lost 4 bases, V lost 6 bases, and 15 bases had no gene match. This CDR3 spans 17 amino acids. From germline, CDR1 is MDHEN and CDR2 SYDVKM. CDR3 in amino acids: CASSPPTRQGVSYGYTF. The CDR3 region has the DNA TGTGCCAGCAGCCCCCCAACTCGACAGGGGGTTAGCTATGGCTACACCTTC.

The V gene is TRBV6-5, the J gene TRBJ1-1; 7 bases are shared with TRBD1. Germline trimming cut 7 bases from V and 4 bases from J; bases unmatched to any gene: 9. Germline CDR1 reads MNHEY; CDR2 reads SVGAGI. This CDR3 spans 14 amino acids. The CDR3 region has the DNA TGTGCCAGCATCAGAGACAGGGTTAGCACTGAAGCTTTCTTT. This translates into CASIRDRVSTEAFF.

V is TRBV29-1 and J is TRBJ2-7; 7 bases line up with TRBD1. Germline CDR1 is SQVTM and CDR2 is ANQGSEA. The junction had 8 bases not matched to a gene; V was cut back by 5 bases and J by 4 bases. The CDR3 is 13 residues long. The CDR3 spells CSVTGTAPYEQYF. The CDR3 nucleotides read TGCAGCGTTACCGGGACAGCCCCTTACGAGCAGTACTTC.

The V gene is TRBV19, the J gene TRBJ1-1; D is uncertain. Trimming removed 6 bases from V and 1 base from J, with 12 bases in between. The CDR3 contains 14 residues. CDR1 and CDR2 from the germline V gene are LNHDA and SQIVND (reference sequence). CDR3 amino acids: CASRRISGNTEAFF. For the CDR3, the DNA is TGTGCCAGTAGGAGGATTTCCGGGAACACTGAAGCTTTCTTT.

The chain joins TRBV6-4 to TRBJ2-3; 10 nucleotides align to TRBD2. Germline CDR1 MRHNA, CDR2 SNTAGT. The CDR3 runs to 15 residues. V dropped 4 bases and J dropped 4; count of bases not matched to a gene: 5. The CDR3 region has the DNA TGTGCCAGCAGTGCGAGGACTAGCGGACCAGATACGCAGTATTTT. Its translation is CASSARTSGPDTQYF.

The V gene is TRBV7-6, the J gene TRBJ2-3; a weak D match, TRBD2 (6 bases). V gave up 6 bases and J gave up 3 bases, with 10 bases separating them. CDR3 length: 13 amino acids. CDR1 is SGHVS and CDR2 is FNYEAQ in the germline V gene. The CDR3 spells CASSSRGTDTQYF. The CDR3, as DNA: TGTGCCAGCAGTTCCCGGGGGACAGATACGCAGTATTTT.

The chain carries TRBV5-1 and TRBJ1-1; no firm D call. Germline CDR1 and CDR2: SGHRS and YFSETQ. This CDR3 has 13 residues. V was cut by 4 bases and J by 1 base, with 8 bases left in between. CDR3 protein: CASSEGPNTEAFF. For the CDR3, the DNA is TGCGCCAGCAGCGAGGGTCCGAACACTGAAGCTTTCTTT.

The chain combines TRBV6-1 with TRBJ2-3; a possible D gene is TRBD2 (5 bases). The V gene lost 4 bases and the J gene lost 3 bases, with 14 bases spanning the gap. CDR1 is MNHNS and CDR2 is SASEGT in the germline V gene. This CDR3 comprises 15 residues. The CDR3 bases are TGTGCCAGCAGTGTTAAGCGTGGAGGTACAGATACGCAGTATTTT. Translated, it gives CASSVKRGGTDTQYF.

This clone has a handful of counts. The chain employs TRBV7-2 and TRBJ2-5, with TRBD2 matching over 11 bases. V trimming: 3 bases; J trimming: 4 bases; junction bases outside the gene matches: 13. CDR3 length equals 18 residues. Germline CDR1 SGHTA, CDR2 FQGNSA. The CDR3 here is CASSLGGRLSGRAETQYF. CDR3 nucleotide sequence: TGTGCCAGCAGCTTGGGGGGCAGGCTTAGCGGGAGGGCAGAGACCCAGTACTTC.

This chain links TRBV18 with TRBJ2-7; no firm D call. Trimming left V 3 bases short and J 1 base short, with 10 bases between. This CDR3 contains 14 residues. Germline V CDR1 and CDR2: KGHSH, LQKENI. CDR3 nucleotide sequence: TGTGCCAGCTCACCCCGGCCAGCGTCCTACGAGCAGTACTTC. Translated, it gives CASSPRPASYEQYF.

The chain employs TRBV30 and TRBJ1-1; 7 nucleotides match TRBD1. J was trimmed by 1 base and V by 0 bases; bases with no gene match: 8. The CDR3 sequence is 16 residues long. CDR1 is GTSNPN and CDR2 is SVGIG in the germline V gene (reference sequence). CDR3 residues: CAWSVNSGQWNTEAFF. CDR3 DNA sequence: TGTGCCTGGAGTGTAAACTCGGGACAGTGGAACACTGAAGCTTTCTTT.

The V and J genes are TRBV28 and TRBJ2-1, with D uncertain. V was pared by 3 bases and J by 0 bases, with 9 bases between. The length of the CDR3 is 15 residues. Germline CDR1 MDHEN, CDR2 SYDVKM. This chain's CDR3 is CASSFPPSSYNEQFF. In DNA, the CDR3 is TGTGCCAGCAGTTTCCCTCCCAGCTCCTACAATGAGCAGTTCTTC. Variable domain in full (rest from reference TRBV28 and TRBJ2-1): DVKVTQSSRYLVKRTGEKVFLECVQDMDHENMFWYRQDPGLGLRLIYFSYDVKMKEKGDIPEGYSVSREKKERFSLILESASTNQTSMYLCASSFPPSSYNEQFFGPGTRLTVL.

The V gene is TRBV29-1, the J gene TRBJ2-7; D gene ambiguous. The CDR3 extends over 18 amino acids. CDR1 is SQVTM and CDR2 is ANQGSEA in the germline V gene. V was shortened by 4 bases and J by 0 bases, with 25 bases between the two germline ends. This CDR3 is CSVAPPFSGSLGSYEQYF. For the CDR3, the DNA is TGCAGCGTTGCCCCTCCTTTTTCAGGAAGCCTTGGCTCCTACGAGCAGTACTTC.

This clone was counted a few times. The CDR3 loop is CASSLLTGFEQYF. The CDR3 DNA follows: TGTGCCAGCAGTTTACTCACAGGGTTCGAGCAGTACTTC. The V and J genes are TRBV27 and TRBJ2-7; D is perhaps TRBD1 (6 bases). This CDR3 contains 13 residues. V was trimmed by 2 bases and J by 6 bases, leaving 11 bases between them. In germline, CDR1 is MNHEY, CDR2 SMNVEV (reference sequence).

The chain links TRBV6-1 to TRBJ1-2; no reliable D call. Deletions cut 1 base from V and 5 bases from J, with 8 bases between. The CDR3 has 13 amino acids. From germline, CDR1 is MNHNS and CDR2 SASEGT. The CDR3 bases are TGTGCCAGCAGTGAAGGAGGGTTATATGGCTACACCTTC. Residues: CASSEGGLYGYTF.

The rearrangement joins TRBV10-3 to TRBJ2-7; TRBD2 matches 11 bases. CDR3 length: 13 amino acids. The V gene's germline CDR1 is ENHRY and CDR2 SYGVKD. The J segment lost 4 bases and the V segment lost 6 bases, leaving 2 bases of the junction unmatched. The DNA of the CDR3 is TGTGCCATCAGGGGACTAGCGGATTACGAGCAGTACTTC. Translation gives CAIRGLADYEQYF.

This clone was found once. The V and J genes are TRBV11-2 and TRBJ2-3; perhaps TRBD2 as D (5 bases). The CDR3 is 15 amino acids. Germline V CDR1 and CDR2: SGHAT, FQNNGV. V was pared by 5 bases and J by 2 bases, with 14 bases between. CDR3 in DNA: TGTGCCAGCAGCCCCGCGAGGGCCCCCACAGATACGCAGTATTTT. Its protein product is CASSPARAPTDTQYF.